The 18 T cell receptor beta chains below all came from one sample that was sequenced in a study of vaccination effects on CD4 cells after COVID-19. Peptide-pool stimulation followed by sequencing identified expanded antigen-specific CD4+ clonotypes in the ViraFEST assay. CD4+ T cell isolation took place after 10 days of culture. Confirmation by PCR established that the person had SARS-CoV-2 infection between March and December 2020. Clones were read by immunoSEQ multiplex PCR, and TCRdb kept only the in-frame ones, dropping some. Counted here are roughly 73,000 clones, 65% to 75% occurring once; the ten biggest clones make up less than 5.5%. For these receptors, no antigen is known. The sample here was CD4+ T cells from PBMCs cultured with HIV peptides, taken before COVID-19 vaccination. The subset is: HIV-1 Nef peptide pool negative control/reference culture. The receptors come from a human donor who had a prior SARS-CoV-2 infection.

CDR3 nucleotides: TGTGCCAGCAGTGAACACCGGGGACAGACCCAGTACTTC. It translates to CASSEHRGQTQYF. J is TRBJ2-5 and V is TRBV6-1, with D perhaps TRBD1 or TRBD2 (5 bases each). Germline lookup yields CDR1 MNHNS and CDR2 SASEGT. The CDR3 loop spans 13 amino acids. Trimming removed 2 bases at V and 6 bases at J, with 10 bases between.

The V gene is TRBV11-3, the J gene TRBJ1-4, with TRBD1 matching over 10 bases. This CDR3 region has 16 residues. V was pared by 1 base and J by 8 bases, with 7 bases of the junction left unmatched. The germline CDR1 and CDR2 sequences are SGHNT and YENEEA. In nucleotides, the CDR3 is TGTGCCAGCAGCTTAGGGGACAGGGGAAGATGGGAAAAACTGTTTTTT. Translating it yields CASSLGDRGRWEKLFF.

This chain connects TRBV7-3 to TRBJ2-7, with D tentatively TRBD1 (6 bases). The CDR3 extends over 13 amino acids. V was cut by 3 bases and J by 3 bases, with 9 bases left in between. Germline CDR1 and CDR2: SGHTA and FQGTGA. CDR3 sequence (DNA): TGTGCCAGCAGCTTTGGACAGTACTACGAGCAGTACTTC. Translated, it gives CASSFGQYYEQYF.

J is TRBJ2-1 and V is TRBV6-5, with 13 bases lining up with TRBD2. Germline V gene lookup returns CDR1 MNHEY and CDR2 SVGAGI. V lost 6 bases and J lost 7; bases outside the gene matches: 6. CDR3 length equals 15 residues. The CDR3 loop is CASSPGTSGTNEQFF. DNA of the CDR3: TGTGCCAGCAGCCCGGGGACTAGCGGGACAAATGAGCAGTTCTTC.

V gene TRBV2 combines with J gene TRBJ2-1; 10 nucleotides line up with TRBD2. Per germline, CDR1 SNHLY and CDR2 FYNNEI. CDR3 size: 16 residues. Trimming took 5 bases from V and 6 from J; bases not matched to a gene: 10. In DNA, the CDR3 is TGTGCCAGCAGTCGGACTAGCGGTTACCTCTCCAATGAGCAGTTCTTC. Its translation is CASSRTSGYLSNEQFF.

In this sample, this clone turned up a few times. The gene calls are TRBV5-1 and TRBJ2-1; D may be TRBD2 (6 bases). Germline lookup yields CDR1 SGHRS and CDR2 YFSETQ. The length of the CDR3 is 13 residues. V was pared by 4 bases and J by 10 bases, with 15 bases between. For the CDR3, the DNA is TGCGCCAGCAGCCCTCAAGGGAGCGGGGAGCAGTTCTTC. Its translation is CASSPQGSGEQFF.

This chain joins TRBV3-1 (or the pseudogene TRBV3-2) and TRBJ2-7, with D perhaps TRBD1 or TRBD2 (5 bases each). The CDR3 has 14 residues. V was shortened by 0 bases and J by 5 bases, with 11 bases between the two germline ends. The germline V gene encodes CDR1 LGHDT and CDR2 YNNKEL (reference sequence). CDR3 in amino acids: CASSQDDGANEQYF. In nucleotides, the CDR3 is TGTGCCAGCAGCCAAGATGACGGGGCTAACGAGCAGTACTTC.

V gene TRBV7-2 combines with J gene TRBJ2-7; TRBD2 aligns across 8 bases. CDR3 length: 15 residues. With 5 bases clipped from V and 3 bases from J, the junction kept 9 bases outside the gene matches. CDR1 is SGHTA, CDR2 FQGNSA, per germline. The CDR3 reads CASSLGTGGYYEQYF. For the CDR3, the DNA is TGTGCCAGCAGCCTAGGAACGGGGGGGTACTACGAGCAGTACTTC. Complete variable domain (other parts from reference TRBV7-2 and TRBJ2-7): GAGVSQSPSNKVTEKGKDVELRCDPISGHTALYWYRQSLGQGLEFLIYFQGNSAPDKSGLPSDRFSAERTGGSVSTLTIQRTQQEDSAVYLCASSLGTGGYYEQYFGPGTRLTVT.

There are a few counts of this clone. The gene calls are TRBV18 and TRBJ2-2; D possibly corresponds to TRBD2 (6 bases). This CDR3 comprises 15 residues. The V end lost 3 bases, the J end lost 7 bases, and 15 bases lay between the germline ends. In germline, CDR1 is KGHSH, CDR2 LQKENI. In DNA, the CDR3 is TGTGCCAGCTCACCCAGGCGGCGGGACGACGGGGAGCTGTTTTTT. Protein sequence: CASSPRRRDDGELFF.

This clone turned up a few times. This rearrangement joins TRBV5-6 to TRBJ1-2; tentative D call: TRBD1 (5 bases). Trimming cost V 0 bases and J 8 bases, with 14 bases left between them. This CDR3 comprises 14 residues. Per the germline V gene, CDR1 is SGHDT and CDR2 is YYEEEE. DNA of the CDR3: TGTGCCAGCAGCTTGGCCTGGGACCAGCGCGGCTACACCTTC. Protein: CASSLAWDQRGYTF. The whole variable domain, filled in from reference TRBV5-6 and TRBJ1-2, reads DAGVTQSPTHLIKTRGQQVTLRCSPKSGHDTVSWYQQALGQGPQFIFQYYEEEERQRGNFPDRFSGHQFPNYSSELNVNALLLGDSALYLCASSLAWDQRGYTFGSGTRLTVV.

V gene TRBV20-1 combines with J gene TRBJ2-6; 7 bases line up with TRBD1. Looked up from germline, CDR1 is DFQATT and CDR2 is SNEGSKA (reference sequence). J was trimmed by 1 base and V by 3 bases; bases with no gene match: 6. The CDR3 runs 16 residues. The CDR3 reads CSASVDRDSGANVLTF. DNA of the CDR3: TGCAGTGCTAGTGTCGACAGGGATTCTGGGGCCAACGTCCTGACTTTC.

This clone was seen more than once but under ten times. The chain uses TRBV7-9 and TRBJ2-3; no firm D call. CDR1 is SEHNR and CDR2 is FQNEAQ in the germline V gene (reference sequence). The CDR3 consists of 12 residues. Trimming took 3 bases from V and 5 from J, leaving 6 bases between them. The CDR3 sequence: CASSLVQDTQYF. The DNA for the CDR3 is TGTGCCAGCAGCTTGGTTCAAGATACGCAGTATTTT. The whole variable domain, filled in from reference TRBV7-9 and TRBJ2-3, reads DTGVSQNPRHKITKRGQNVTFRCDPISEHNRLYWYRQTLGQGPEFLTYFQNEAQLEKSRLLSDRFSAERPKGSFSTLEIQRTEQGDSAMYLCASSLVQDTQYFGPGTRLTVL.

V and J are TRBV2 and TRBJ2-7; maybe TRBD2 (5 bases). The CDR3 spans 13 residues. V was shortened by 4 bases and J by 6 bases, with 13 bases between the two germline ends. Germline V gives CDR1 SNHLY, CDR2 FYNNEI. In DNA, the CDR3 is TGTGCCAGCAGTGGGGTCGGGGATATCGAGCAGTACTTC. Translated: CASSGVGDIEQYF.

The table lists this clone with a count of one. The chain links TRBV5-1 to TRBJ2-2; TRBD2 matches at 7 bases. With 3 bases clipped from V and 5 bases from J, the junction kept 13 bases outside the gene matches. CDR3 length equals 17 residues. Germline CDR1 and CDR2: SGHRS and YFSETQ. The CDR3 region has the DNA TGCGCCAGCAGCTCCAATCGCGGCGGGAGTACTACCGGGGAGCTGTTTTTT. Translating gives CASSSNRGGSTTGELFF.

The chain has TRBV7-8 and TRBJ2-7, with a possible D match to TRBD1 (6 bases). The CDR3 covers 14 residues. V lost 5 bases to trimming and J lost 3 bases, with 14 bases between them. The germline CDR1 and CDR2 sequences are SGHVS and FQNEAQ. CDR3 region: CASSPRTAGYEQYF. In nucleotides, the CDR3 is TGTGCCAGCAGCCCCCGGACAGCCGGCTACGAGCAGTACTTC.

This clone came up a few times. J is TRBJ2-3 and V is TRBV25-1, with 8 positions matching TRBD1. Germline CDR1 MGHDK, CDR2 SYGVNS. J gave up 4 bases and V 6 bases, and 9 bases lay outside the gene matches. The CDR3 consists of 15 residues. In DNA, the CDR3 is TGTGCCAGCAGCTTGACAGGGGTGGTTCCAGATACGCAGTATTTT. It yields the protein CASSLTGVVPDTQYF.

The chain is built from TRBV10-2 and TRBJ1-1, with TRBD1 as a possible D gene (5 bases). Germline lookup yields CDR1 WSHSY and CDR2 SAAADI. Trimming took off 3 bases at V and 1 base at J, with 12 bases between the two ends. The CDR3 runs to 15 residues. CDR3 DNA sequence: TGCGCCAGCAGTGACCCGGACGGGGGGAACACTGAAGCTTTCTTT. Translated, it gives CASSDPDGGNTEAFF.

The rearrangement links TRBV5-1 to TRBJ2-1, with 13 nucleotides matching TRBD2. CDR1 is SGHRS and CDR2 is YFSETQ in the germline V gene. The CDR3 length is 15 residues. V was clipped by 2 bases and J by 8 bases; unmatched bases: 4. The CDR3 is CASSLLAGGLDEQFF. CDR3 coding DNA: TGCGCCAGCAGCTTACTAGCGGGGGGGCTCGATGAGCAGTTCTTC.